These 29 T cell receptor beta chains were all obtained from the same sample, sequenced in a study of T-cell memory formation after mild COVID-19. TCRdb called the 5' RACE reads again in MiXCR, with one record for every CDR3 protein. Found here are 120,000 to 150,000 distinct CDR3 sequences, 6% to 7% of them singletons; the top ten hold under 2.5%. Sequencing was performed on PBMCs or a T cell subset sorted from them (not recorded which). These receptors originate from an adult woman who had mild COVID-19 (a few samples of this study predate the infection). Cell type and time point are not known.

Ten or more counts support this clonotype. V gene TRBV29-1 combines with J gene TRBJ2-5, with TRBD2 identical over 11 bases. With 4 bases clipped from V and 5 bases from J, the junction kept 21 bases outside the gene matches. CDR1 SQVTM and CDR2 ANQGSEA come from the germline V gene. The CDR3 runs 19 residues. The DNA for the CDR3 is TGCAGCGTTGGGAACAACAGGGGGCTAGCGGGGGGCCCCGGGGAGACCCAGTACTTC. It specifies CSVGNNRGLAGGPGETQYF.

In its sample, this clonotype was seen many times. V and J are TRBV12-3 or TRBV12-4 and TRBJ2-4, with D unresolved. The CDR3 has 15 residues. V gave up 7 bases and J gave up 3 bases, with 16 bases separating them. CDR3 DNA sequence: TGTGCCAGCATTGACGGGTGGAAGGGCAAAAACATTCAGTACTTC. This sequence encodes CASIDGWKGKNIQYF.

At least ten counts were recorded for this clonotype. The rearrangement joins TRBV12-3 or TRBV12-4 to TRBJ1-1; unclear D gene. The V and J ends lost 1 base and 5 bases respectively, with 8 bases between them. The CDR3 runs to 13 residues. The CDR3 loop is CASSLGGRTEAFF. The CDR3 DNA reads TGTGCCAGCAGTTTAGGGGGTCGGACTGAAGCTTTCTTT.

This clonotype turned up a few times. The rearrangement joins TRBV4-3 to TRBJ2-1; 10 nucleotides agree with TRBD2. This CDR3 has 20 amino acids. Per germline, CDR1 LGHNA and CDR2 YSLEER. With 4 bases clipped from V and 5 bases from J, the junction kept 20 bases outside the gene matches. The CDR3 DNA reads as TGCGCCAGCAGCCGAAGCAGGGGGCGCATGAGCGGGAGGGCCGACAATGAGCAGTTCTTC. Encoded protein: CASSRSRGRMSGRADNEQFF.

This clonotype has ten or more counts. The gene calls are TRBV4-1 and TRBJ1-2; the D gene is possibly TRBD1 (5 bases). Per the germline V gene, CDR1 is MGHRA and CDR2 is YSYEKL. Trimming shortened V by 5 bases and J by 5 bases, and 15 bases separated the two germline ends. This CDR3 is built from 14 residues. In nucleotides, the CDR3 is TGCGCCAGCAGCACTACTCGGGGCGATTATGGCTACACCTTC. This translates into CASSTTRGDYGYTF.

This clonotype was counted only a few times. V and J are TRBV29-1 and TRBJ2-1, with 7 positions matching TRBD1. The CDR3 spans 13 residues. Trimming took 3 bases from V and 3 from J; bases not matched to a gene: 2. Germline V lookup: CDR1 SQVTM, CDR2 ANQGSEA. In DNA, the CDR3 is TGCAGCGTTGATAGGGGGCTCTACAATGAGCAGTTCTTC. This gives the protein CSVDRGLYNEQFF.

There are many counts of this clonotype. The V call is TRBV5-1, the J call TRBJ2-4; 9 bases fit TRBD1. After removal of 2 bases from V and 5 bases from J, the junction contained 14 bases not matched to a gene. The CDR3 sequence is 18 residues long. From germline, CDR1 is SGHRS and CDR2 YFSETQ. CDR3: CASSFSTALTGGQNIQYF. CDR3 nucleotide sequence: TGCGCCAGCAGCTTTTCTACCGCCCTTACAGGGGGCCAAAACATTCAGTACTTC.

This clonotype showed up many times. This CDR3 reads CSATRITGRSAKNIQYF. In DNA, the CDR3 is TGCAGTGCTACCCGAATAACAGGCAGGTCAGCCAAAAACATTCAGTACTTC. The V and J genes are TRBV20-1 and TRBJ2-4, with a possible D match to TRBD1 (5 bases). The ends were cut back, 4 bases at V and 0 bases at J, with 19 bases in the middle. CDR1 and CDR2 (germline): DFQATT, SNEGSKA (reference sequence). The CDR3 totals 17 residues.

This clonotype was detected only a few times. V usage is TRBV7-3 and J usage is TRBJ2-1, with 8 nucleotides matching TRBD2. Germline CDR1 is SGHTA and CDR2 is FQGTGA. The ends lost 5 bases at V and 0 bases at J; junction bases unmatched: 6. The CDR3 runs to 16 residues. CDR3 nucleotide sequence: TGTGCCAGCAGCCCAACCGGGGGGGCCTCCTACAATGAGCAGTTCTTC. As protein: CASSPTGGASYNEQFF.

This chain connects TRBV30 to TRBJ1-2, with D tentatively TRBD1 (6 bases). This CDR3 contains 12 residues. Germline values: CDR1 GTSNPN, CDR2 SVGIG (reference sequence). V was pared by 3 bases and J by 7 bases, with 12 bases between. Here the CDR3 reads CAWSWGAPGYTF. CDR3 bases: TGTGCCTGGAGCTGGGGGGCCCCTGGCTACACCTTC.

Many counts were recorded for this clonotype. J is TRBJ1-1 and V is TRBV7-2; no firm D call. CDR3 length: 14 amino acids. V dropped 5 bases and J dropped 1 base, with 11 bases sitting between them. Germline V lookup: CDR1 SGHTA, CDR2 FQGNSA. The CDR3 loop reads CASSKAGRNTEAFF. In DNA, the CDR3 is TGTGCCAGCAGCAAAGCGGGAAGGAACACTGAAGCTTTCTTT.

This clonotype was counted ten times or more. The chain couples TRBV20-1 to TRBJ2-3; D is possibly TRBD1 or TRBD2 (6 bases each). There are 16 residues in the CDR3. Germline CDR1 reads DFQATT; CDR2 reads SNEGSKA (reference sequence). V was clipped by 5 bases and J by 4 bases, with 22 bases between them. The CDR3 loop is CSAPGRGLIGADTQYF. The CDR3 DNA is TGCAGTGCTCCCGGTCGGGGGCTGATTGGGGCAGATACGCAGTATTTT.

This chain uses TRBV6-5 with TRBJ1-5; unclear D gene. This CDR3 is built from 15 residues. Germline values: CDR1 MNHEY, CDR2 SVGAGI. V dropped 0 bases and J dropped 0 bases, with 6 bases sitting between them. CDR3 nucleotide sequence: TGTGCCAGCAGTTACTCGGGTTCTAGCAATCAGCCCCAGCATTTT. It translates to CASSYSGSSNQPQHF.

In its sample, this clonotype was seen many times. The CDR3 nucleotides are TGTGCCAGCAGCCCTCGCCCTAAAGCGGCGATATACAATGAGCAGTTCTTC. It is translated as CASSPRPKAAIYNEQFF. The chain is built from TRBV11-3 and TRBJ2-1; the D gene is possibly TRBD2 (5 bases). V gave up 5 bases and J gave up 4 bases, with 21 bases separating them. Germline CDR1 reads SGHNT; CDR2 reads YENEEA. The CDR3 is 17 amino acids.

This clonotype was detected many times. This sequence joins TRBV7-2 and TRBJ1-4; D is uncertain. Trimming took off 3 bases at V and 0 bases at J, with 11 bases between the two ends. The germline CDR1 and CDR2 sequences are SGHTA and FQGNSA. This CDR3 spans 16 amino acids. The CDR3 sequence: CASSFSQTATNEKLFF. The CDR3 DNA is TGTGCCAGCAGCTTTTCCCAGACCGCAACTAATGAAAAACTGTTTTTT.

Only a few counts were recorded for this clonotype. V is TRBV6-1 and J is TRBJ2-1; 10 nucleotides align to TRBD1. J gave up 6 bases and V 3 bases, and 2 bases lay outside the gene matches. CDR3 length: 14 residues. CDR1 MNHNS and CDR2 SASEGT come from the germline V gene. The CDR3 is CASSDRDRGNEQFF. The CDR3 region has the DNA TGTGCCAGCAGTGATCGGGACAGGGGCAATGAGCAGTTCTTC.

V is TRBV30 and J is TRBJ1-1, with D hard to call. Germline values: CDR1 GTSNPN, CDR2 SVGIG (reference sequence). With 5 bases removed from V and 11 bases from J, the gap between germline ends came to 15 bases. The CDR3 has 11 residues. Here the CDR3 DNA reads TGTGCCTGGTTCTCAGGTTTGTTCGCTTTCTTT. Its translation: CAWFSGLFAFF.

The chain combines TRBV20-1 with TRBJ2-3; D is unclear. CDR1 DFQATT and CDR2 SNEGSKA come from the germline V gene (reference sequence). The CDR3 length is 13 residues. V lost 6 bases and J 7 bases, leaving 17 bases between the germline ends. This CDR3 reads CSADARVVYTQYF. CDR3 in DNA: TGCAGTGCGGATGCCCGAGTTGTATATACGCAGTATTTT.

This clonotype was seen many times. The chain is built from TRBV4-3 and TRBJ2-7, with D tentatively TRBD1 (6 bases). CDR1 and CDR2 (germline): LGHNA, YSLEER. This CDR3 spans 15 amino acids. V lost 4 bases to trimming and J lost 1 base, with 14 bases between them. In nucleotides, the CDR3 is TGCGCCAGCAGCCCTACACAGGGTCAGTCCTACGAGCAGTACTTC. Translation: CASSPTQGQSYEQYF.

This clonotype turned up a few times. The gene calls are TRBV5-1 and TRBJ2-3, with TRBD2 matching 12 bases. The CDR3 contains 16 residues. J was trimmed by 4 bases and V by 3 bases; bases with no gene match: 6. CDR1 is SGHRS and CDR2 is YFSETQ in the germline V gene. As DNA, the CDR3 is TGCGCCAGCAGCTCCCTAACTAGCGGGGGGTCAGATACGCAGTATTTT. Translated, it gives CASSSLTSGGSDTQYF.

The chain carries TRBV2 and TRBJ2-1; 14 bases match TRBD2. Unmatched junction bases numbered 4, after V lost 6 bases and J lost 3 bases. Germline lookup yields CDR1 SNHLY and CDR2 FYNNEI. The CDR3 length is 16 residues. The CDR3 DNA is TGTGCCAGCAGGACTAGCGGGAGGGGAGGCTACAATGAGCAGTTCTTC. It specifies CASRTSGRGGYNEQFF.

This clonotype was recorded many times. The rearrangement joins TRBV9 to TRBJ1-5, with 10 bases matching TRBD1. Trimming took 7 bases from V and 6 from J; bases not matched to a gene: 7. This CDR3 spans 14 amino acids. Germline CDR1 and CDR2: SGDLS and YYNGEE. The CDR3 bases are TGTGCCAGCTCAAGACAGGGGGCGGCTCAGCCCCAGCATTTT. Protein: CASSRQGAAQPQHF.

This clonotype was counted ten times or more. V and J are TRBV5-1 and TRBJ1-1; no clear D. Between the trimmed V and J ends, which lost 0 bases and 1 base, there was a span of 10 bases. The CDR3 covers 15 residues. Germline V lookup: CDR1 SGHRS, CDR2 YFSETQ. The DNA for the CDR3 is TGCGCCAGCAGCTTGGGGGCAGCCCCGAACACTGAAGCTTTCTTT. Protein product: CASSLGAAPNTEAFF. The whole variable domain, filled in from reference TRBV5-1 and TRBJ1-1, reads KAGVTQTPRYLIKTRGQQVTLSCSPISGHRSVSWYQQTPGQGLQFLFEYFSETQRNKGNFPGRFSGRQFSNSRSEMNVSTLELGDSALYLCASSLGAAPNTEAFFGQGTRLTVV.

The genes are TRBV19 and TRBJ1-1, with 7 bases that match TRBD1. The trim removed 2 bases at V and 8 bases at J, leaving 11 bases unmatched. Germline-derived CDR1 and CDR2 are LNHDA and SQIVND (reference sequence). This CDR3 has 15 residues. In DNA form, the CDR3 reads TGTGCCAGTAGTATAAGTGGGGCAGGGGGGCGCGAAGCTTTCTTT. Protein: CASSISGAGGREAFF.

The chain uses TRBV7-6 and TRBJ1-1, with no clear D. Per germline, CDR1 SGHVS and CDR2 FNYEAQ. V gave up 5 bases and J gave up 0 bases, with 13 bases separating them. This CDR3 region has 15 residues. The CDR3 sequence: CASSAGRAMNTEAFF. CDR3 sequence (DNA): TGTGCCAGCAGCGCAGGACGGGCAATGAACACTGAAGCTTTCTTT.

A remark on this clonotype: A much larger clone lies one base from this, so it may be a read error. The CDR3 coding sequence is TGTGCCAGCAGCAGGGGGCAGGGCACTGAAGCTTTCTTT. Translating it yields CASSRGQGTEAFF. The chain recombines TRBV7-3 with TRBJ1-1; 7 bases line up with TRBD1. J gave up 4 bases and V 5 bases, and 4 bases lay outside the gene matches. This CDR3 spans 13 amino acids. CDR1 is SGHTA, CDR2 FQGTGA, per germline.

In its sample, this clonotype was seen many times. As DNA, the CDR3 is TGTGCCAGCAGTCGAGACAGGACCTACGAGCAGTACTTC. Residues: CASSRDRTYEQYF. This chain connects TRBV4-2 to TRBJ2-7; D possibly corresponds to TRBD1 (6 bases). The germline V gene has CDR1 LGHNA and CDR2 YNFKEQ. The CDR3 is 13 amino acids. V lost 6 bases to trimming and J lost 2 bases, with 11 bases between them.

Ten or more counts support this clonotype. This rearrangement joins TRBV7-2 to TRBJ2-5; 9 bases align to TRBD2. The CDR3 contains 16 residues. J gave up 4 bases and V 5 bases, and 11 bases lay outside the gene matches. Germline CDR1 SGHTA, CDR2 FQGNSA. The CDR3 spells CASSPHAGGSSETQYF. The CDR3 bases are TGTGCCAGCAGCCCCCATGCGGGGGGGTCTTCAGAGACCCAGTACTTC.

This clonotype was recorded many times. The chain has TRBV19 and TRBJ2-5; a weak D match, TRBD1 (5 bases). V was cut by 0 bases and J by 5 bases, with 7 bases left in between. CDR3 length: 13 residues. Germline lookup yields CDR1 LNHDA and CDR2 SQIVND (reference sequence). The chain's CDR3 is CASSIEAGETQYF. In DNA, the CDR3 is TGTGCCAGTAGTATAGAAGCAGGGGAGACCCAGTACTTC.